The 23 T cell receptor beta chains reported below all come from one sample, sequenced in a study of cytomegalovirus exposure and HLA in healthy donors (TCRdb year 2017). Preparation of the library involved the immunoSEQ multiplex PCR assay. TCRdb stores this immuneACCESS table with in-frame sequences only. Part of the clones is absent; in the studies checked, under half of the shortfall reflects unresolved V genes, and no reason is known for the rest. This sample lists 200,000 to 250,000 clones; over 65% were detected once. Of the sample, around 5.6% is held by the ten largest clones. The sequencing sample was made of PBMCs. The receptor set was obtained from a young woman in good health and CMV-seronegative.

V and J are TRBV11-2 and TRBJ2-2; TRBD2 aligns across 9 bases. After removal of 5 bases from V and 5 bases from J, the junction contained 12 bases not matched to a gene. The CDR3 has 17 amino acids. The germline V gene has CDR1 SGHAT and CDR2 FQNNGV. The CDR3 loop reads CASSPTGKRGVTGELFF. CDR3 DNA sequence: TGTGCCAGCAGCCCCACGGGGAAGCGGGGGGTTACCGGGGAGCTGTTTTTT.

The chain recombines TRBV28 with TRBJ2-7; possibly TRBD2 for D (6 bases). The V end was cut by 3 bases, the J end by 7 bases, with 16 bases between. The CDR3 has 14 residues. CDR1 is MDHEN, CDR2 SYDVKM, per germline. CDR3 protein: CASSFEGLGGEQYF. For the CDR3, the DNA is TGTGCCAGCAGTTTCGAGGGTCTGGGAGGTGAGCAGTACTTC. The whole variable domain, filled in from reference TRBV28 and TRBJ2-7, reads DVKVTQSSRYLVKRTGEKVFLECVQDMDHENMFWYRQDPGLGLRLIYFSYDVKMKEKGDIPEGYSVSREKKERFSLILESASTNQTSMYLCASSFEGLGGEQYFGPGTRLTVT.

This clone was observed a handful of times. The chain uses TRBV5-1 and TRBJ2-7, with D tentatively TRBD1 (5 bases). The CDR3 sequence is 15 residues long. The V end was cut by 5 bases, the J end by 3 bases, with 18 bases between. Germline loops: CDR1 SGHRS, CDR2 YFSETQ. The DNA for the CDR3 is TGCGCCAGCAGTTTAGGGCTCAGGGTGAACTACGAGCAGTACTTC. It translates to CASSLGLRVNYEQYF.

The chain has TRBV11-3 and TRBJ2-1; D remains ambiguous. Germline lookup yields CDR1 SGHNT and CDR2 YENEEA. V was clipped by 3 bases and J by 9 bases, with 9 bases between them. CDR3 size: 12 residues. In nucleotides, the CDR3 is TGTGCCAGCAGCTTCCAGTACGGTGAGCAGTTCTTC. It translates to CASSFQYGEQFF.

The J gene is TRBJ1-2, the V gene TRBV5-1; D gene unclear. The CDR3 loop spans 13 amino acids. In germline, CDR1 is SGHRS, CDR2 YFSETQ. The V end was cut by 5 bases, the J end by 0 bases, with 8 bases between. The CDR3 coding sequence is TGCGCCAGCAGACCTGGGGCTAACTATGGCTACACCTTC. Residues: CASRPGANYGYTF. Looking up the rest from reference TRBV5-1 and TRBJ1-2 gives the full variable domain: KAGVTQTPRYLIKTRGQQVTLSCSPISGHRSVSWYQQTPGQGLQFLFEYFSETQRNKGNFPGRFSGRQFSNSRSEMNVSTLELGDSALYLCASRPGANYGYTFGSGTRLTVV.

This clone was seen just once. This chain uses TRBV5-1 with TRBJ2-3, with TRBD2 identical over 8 bases. Trimming took 0 bases from V and 2 from J; bases not matched to a gene: 5. The CDR3 contains 16 residues. Germline V gene sequence: CDR1 SGHRS, CDR2 YFSETQ. Here the CDR3 DNA reads TGCGCCAGCAGCTTGGGTGGCGGGAGGACCACAGATACGCAGTATTTT. Protein product: CASSLGGGRTTDTQYF.

This chain joins TRBV6-1 and TRBJ2-1, with TRBD2 identical over 10 bases. CDR3 length: 14 residues. Germline V gives CDR1 MNHNS, CDR2 SASEGT. J was trimmed by 4 bases and V by 10 bases; bases with no gene match: 7. The CDR3 DNA follows: TGTGCCATCCATACTAGCGGGACGTACAATGAGCAGTTCTTC. This gives the protein CAIHTSGTYNEQFF.

This chain uses TRBV28 with TRBJ1-2; 8 nucleotides agree with TRBD1. Trimming cost V 5 bases and J 0 bases; bases outside gene matches: 8. The length of the CDR3 is 16 residues. The germline V gene has CDR1 MDHEN and CDR2 SYDVKM. The CDR3 DNA sequence: TGTGCCAGCAGTCCGGGCGGGGACAGGACTAACTATGGCTACACCTTC. Its translation: CASSPGGDRTNYGYTF.

The chain has TRBV13 and TRBJ2-7; 9 bases align to TRBD2. Germline V gene sequence: CDR1 PRHDT, CDR2 FYEKMQ (reference sequence). Trimming took 4 bases from V and 2 from J; bases not matched to a gene: 6. The CDR3 sequence is 15 residues long. The CDR3 sequence is CASSSGLARPYEQYF. CDR3 bases: TGTGCCAGCAGCTCCGGACTAGCGAGACCCTACGAGCAGTACTTC.

This clone has a single count. The chain combines TRBV10-3 with TRBJ2-3; 14 bases agree with TRBD2. The CDR3 totals 17 residues. V trimming: 7 bases; J trimming: 1 base; junction bases outside the gene matches: 7. The germline gives CDR1 ENHRY, CDR2 SYGVKD. Here the CDR3 DNA reads TGTGCCATCACACAGGGACTAGCGGGAGCCGGCACAGATACGCAGTATTTT. It yields the protein CAITQGLAGAGTDTQYF.

The rearrangement joins TRBV5-1 to TRBJ1-2; TRBD1 agrees at 9 bases. After removal of 4 bases from V and 7 bases from J, the junction contained 2 bases not matched to a gene. The germline V gene encodes CDR1 SGHRS and CDR2 YFSETQ. This CDR3 comprises 12 residues. CDR3: CASSRDRAGYTF. The CDR3 region has the DNA TGCGCCAGCAGCCGGGACAGGGCTGGCTACACCTTC.

This clone came up once. The chain employs TRBV7-9 and TRBJ2-7; unclear D gene. The CDR3 has 12 amino acids. The V gene lost 3 bases and the J gene lost 3 bases, with 6 bases spanning the gap. Germline-derived CDR1 and CDR2 are SEHNR and FQNEAQ (reference sequence). CDR3 protein: CASSFDSYEQYF. The CDR3 region has the DNA TGTGCCAGCAGCTTCGATAGCTACGAGCAGTACTTC.

The chain recombines TRBV30 with TRBJ1-6, with D possibly being TRBD1 (6 bases). The CDR3 extends over 16 amino acids. The germline CDR1 and CDR2 sequences are GTSNPN and SVGIG (reference sequence). The germline V and J ends were trimmed by 2 bases and 4 bases, with 15 bases remaining between them. The CDR3 DNA sequence: TGTGCCTGGAGTAATTTGGGGGCGACGTATAATTCACCCCTCCACTTT. Encoded protein: CAWSNLGATYNSPLHF. The full variable domain, rest sourced from reference TRBV30 and TRBJ1-6, is SQTIHQWPATLVQPVGSPLSLECTVEGTSNPNLYWYRQAAGRGLQLLFYSVGIGQISSEVPQNLSASRPQDRQFILSSKKLLLSDSGFYLCAWSNLGATYNSPLHFGNGTRLTVT.

This chain joins TRBV30 and TRBJ1-5; D is possibly TRBD1 (6 bases). This CDR3 spans 14 amino acids. V was clipped by 7 bases and J by 2 bases, with 15 bases between them. Germline CDR1 GTSNPN, CDR2 SVGIG (reference sequence). CDR3 sequence reads: CALGGGSGNQPQHF. Here the CDR3 DNA reads TGTGCCTTAGGAGGGGGGTCGGGCAATCAGCCCCAGCATTTT.

The chain is built from TRBV11-2 and TRBJ1-5, with D unresolved. Germline V gene data show CDR1 as SGHAT and CDR2 as FQNNGV. This CDR3 is built from 13 residues. V lost 3 bases and J 4 bases, leaving 7 bases between the germline ends. The CDR3 sequence: CASSFHQNQPQHF. The CDR3 region has the DNA TGTGCCAGCAGCTTTCATCAGAATCAGCCCCAGCATTTT.

The chain joins TRBV10-3 to TRBJ1-6; D call uncertain. Germline assignment: CDR1 ENHRY and CDR2 SYGVKD. The CDR3 is 17 amino acids. The germline V and J ends were trimmed by 3 bases and 0 bases, with 12 bases remaining between them. The CDR3 bases are TGTGCCATCAGTGACTCGGACCGGAGCTCCTATAATTCACCCCTCCACTTT. Translation: CAISDSDRSSYNSPLHF.

The rearrangement links TRBV5-1 to TRBJ2-3; 8 bases map to TRBD2. CDR3 length: 15 residues. From germline, CDR1 is SGHRS and CDR2 YFSETQ. V gave up 4 bases and J gave up 0 bases; unmatched junction bases: 4. This CDR3 reads CASSLSGTSTDTQYF. The CDR3 DNA follows: TGCGCCAGCAGCCTTAGCGGGACTAGCACAGATACGCAGTATTTT.

J is TRBJ1-1 and V is TRBV6-5; D remains ambiguous. The germline V gene has CDR1 MNHEY and CDR2 SVGAGI. The germline V and J ends were trimmed by 6 bases and 0 bases, with 5 bases remaining between them. There are 12 residues in the CDR3. The CDR3 here is CASRRLNTEAFF. Written as DNA, the CDR3 is TGTGCCAGCAGACGCCTGAACACTGAAGCTTTCTTT.

The chain carries TRBV28 and TRBJ2-2, with D possibly matching TRBD2 (5 bases). Trimming pared 11 bases from V and 0 bases from J, leaving 10 bases between. In germline, CDR1 is MDHEN, CDR2 SYDVKM. The CDR3 length is 13 residues. The CDR3 spells CALGSTNTGELFF. The CDR3 DNA is TGTGCCCTGGGGAGTACGAACACCGGGGAGCTGTTTTTT.

V gene TRBV6-1 combines with J gene TRBJ1-2; unclear D gene. Trimming stripped 4 bases from V and 3 bases from J, with 9 bases between. CDR1 and CDR2 (germline): MNHNS, SASEGT. The CDR3 has 13 amino acids. This chain's CDR3 is CASSAQRYYGYTF. The CDR3 nucleotides are TGTGCCAGCAGTGCGCAGCGATACTATGGCTACACCTTC.

V and J are TRBV5-1 and TRBJ1-1, with TRBD1 matching 8 bases. Germline V gives CDR1 SGHRS, CDR2 YFSETQ. This CDR3 is 14 amino acids long. J gave up 12 bases and V 4 bases, and 14 bases lay outside the gene matches. CDR3 in DNA: TGCGCCAGCAGCACGGACAGGGCGGTCGATGAGACTTTCTTT. This encodes CASSTDRAVDETFF.

V usage is TRBV2 and J usage is TRBJ1-3; perhaps TRBD1 as D (5 bases). Germline lookup yields CDR1 SNHLY and CDR2 FYNNEI. The V and J ends lost 5 bases and 0 bases respectively, with 8 bases between them. The length of the CDR3 is 14 residues. For the CDR3, the DNA is TGTGCCAGCAGTCCACAGGTCTCTGGAAACACCATATATTTT. Protein: CASSPQVSGNTIYF.

The V call is TRBV4-1, the J call TRBJ1-1; D might be TRBD1 (6 bases). Germline V gene data show CDR1 as MGHRA and CDR2 as YSYEKL. The V gene lost 2 bases and the J gene lost 7 bases, with 11 bases spanning the gap. This CDR3 has 13 amino acids. CDR3 residues: CASSQQQGLEAFF. As DNA, the CDR3 is TGCGCCAGCAGCCAACAACAGGGCCTTGAAGCTTTCTTT.